A single sample is the source of the 8 T cell receptor beta chains below, sequenced in a study of T cells after yellow fever vaccination. Using its own MiXCR run on the 5' RACE reads, TCRdb lists one record per CDR3 protein. The repertoire has 150,000 to 200,000 distinct CDR3 sequences, around 10% of them found once; the top ten carry 36%. Sequencing was performed on CD8+ T cells sorted from PBMCs, taken 15 days after the yellow fever booster vaccination. Receptor source: a man between 18 and 35 years old who received the YFV17D yellow fever vaccine.

This chain connects TRBV11-2 to TRBJ2-2; TRBD2 might be the D (5 bases). Germline V gene sequence: CDR1 SGHAT, CDR2 FQNNGV. The V end was cut by 3 bases, the J end by 0 bases, with 11 bases between. This CDR3 is 16 amino acids long. The CDR3 bases are TGTGCCAGCAGCTTCGGAGAGGGCCCGAACACCGGGGAGCTGTTTTTT. It codes for CASSFGEGPNTGELFF.

The chain recombines TRBV20-1 with TRBJ2-7, with 15 positions matching TRBD2. The V and J ends lost 5 bases and 4 bases, in that order; junction bases with no gene match: 3. CDR3 length: 14 residues. The germline gives CDR1 DFQATT, CDR2 SNEGSKA (reference sequence). The CDR3 spells CSALGLAGGYEQYV. The CDR3 nucleotides are TGCAGTGCTCTGGGACTAGCGGGGGGATACGAGCAGTACGTC.

This chain uses TRBV6-4 with TRBJ2-1; 7 bases match TRBD1. J was trimmed by 5 bases and V by 4 bases; bases with no gene match: 5. Germline V gives CDR1 MRHNA, CDR2 SNTAGT. This CDR3 region has 14 residues. In nucleotides, the CDR3 is TGTGCCAGCAGTGCTCACAGGGGAGACAATGAGCAGTTCTTC. Translated, it gives CASSAHRGDNEQFF.

The chain has TRBV12-3 or TRBV12-4 and TRBJ1-1, with D tentatively TRBD1 (5 bases). Trimming took 5 bases from V and 6 from J, leaving 13 bases between them. This CDR3 spans 13 amino acids. The DNA for the CDR3 is TGTGCCAGCAGTCCCGGGAAAGGGGCTGAAGCTTTCTTT. Translating it yields CASSPGKGAEAFF.

This clonotype was seen a handful of times. This chain connects TRBV12-3 or TRBV12-4 to TRBJ2-7; D is unresolved. This CDR3 is built from 13 residues. V lost 5 bases and J lost 2, with 10 bases in between. As DNA, the CDR3 is TGTGCCAGCAGTAGCCCATACACCTACGAGCAGTACTTC. This codes for CASSSPYTYEQYF.

Only a few counts were recorded for this clonotype. CDR3 in DNA: TGTGCCAGCAGCCAAGACTGGGGTTGGAATCTGTTTTTT. Its protein product is CASSQDWGWNLFF. The chain joins TRBV4-2 to TRBJ1-4; unclear D gene. Trimming left V 0 bases short and J 14 bases short, with 13 bases between. Germline V gene lookup returns CDR1 LGHNA and CDR2 YNFKEQ. The CDR3 has 13 amino acids.

V gene TRBV20-1 combines with J gene TRBJ2-5; TRBD2 matches 12 bases. The CDR3 extends over 15 amino acids. Germline CDR1 reads DFQATT; CDR2 reads SNEGSKA (reference sequence). Trimming cost V 5 bases and J 1 base; bases outside gene matches: 5. Written as DNA, the CDR3 is TGCAGTGCTCAACTAGCGGGGGGCCTCCAAGAGACCCAGTACTTC. Translating gives CSAQLAGGLQETQYF.

The chain employs TRBV7-2 and TRBJ1-3; no definite D call. This CDR3 is 15 amino acids long. Trimming removed 1 base from V and 2 bases from J, with 9 bases in between. Germline CDR1 is SGHTA and CDR2 is FQGNSA. The chain's CDR3 is CASSLERATGNTIYF. The CDR3 coding sequence is TGTGCCAGCAGCTTAGAGAGGGCGACTGGAAACACCATATATTTT. Full variable domain (missing parts from reference TRBV7-2 and TRBJ1-3): GAGVSQSPSNKVTEKGKDVELRCDPISGHTALYWYRQSLGQGLEFLIYFQGNSAPDKSGLPSDRFSAERTGGSVSTLTIQRTQQEDSAVYLCASSLERATGNTIYFGEGSWLTVV.